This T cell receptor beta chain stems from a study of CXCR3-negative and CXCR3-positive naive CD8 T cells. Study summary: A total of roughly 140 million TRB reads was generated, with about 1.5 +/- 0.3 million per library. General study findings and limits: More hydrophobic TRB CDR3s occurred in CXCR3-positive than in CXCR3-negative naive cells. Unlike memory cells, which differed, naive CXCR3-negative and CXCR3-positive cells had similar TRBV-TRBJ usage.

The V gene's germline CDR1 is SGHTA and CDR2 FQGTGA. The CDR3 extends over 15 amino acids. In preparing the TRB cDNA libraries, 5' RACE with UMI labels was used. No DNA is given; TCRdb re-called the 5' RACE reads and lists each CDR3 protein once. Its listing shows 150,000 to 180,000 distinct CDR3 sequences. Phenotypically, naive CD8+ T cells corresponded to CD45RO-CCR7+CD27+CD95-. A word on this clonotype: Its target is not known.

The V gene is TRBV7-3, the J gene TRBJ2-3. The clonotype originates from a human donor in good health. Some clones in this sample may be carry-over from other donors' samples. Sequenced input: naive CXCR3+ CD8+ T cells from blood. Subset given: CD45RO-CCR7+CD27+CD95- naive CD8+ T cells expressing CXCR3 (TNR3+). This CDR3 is CASSLTTASTDTQYF. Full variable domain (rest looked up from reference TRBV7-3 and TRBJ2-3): GAGVSQTPSNKVTEKGKYVELRCDPISGHTALYWYRQSLGQGPEFLIYFQGTGAADDSGLPNDRFFAVRPEGSVSTLKIQRTERGDSAVYLCASSLTTASTDTQYFGPGTRLTVL.